This T cell receptor (beta chain) was sequenced in a study of CD8 T cells in ankylosing spondylitis. Notes on the study in general: There was a TCR beta motif, made of eight highly homologous variants, that appeared characteristic of ankylosing spondylitis blood. Earlier literature documents some of the motif variants in reactive arthritis synovial fluid and blood. CD8+ cells made up the disease-linked clones, which were relatively rare in peripheral blood.

Looked up from germline, CDR1 is DFQATT and CDR2 is SNEGSKA (reference sequence). The J segment lost 9 bases and the V segment lost 3 bases, leaving 14 bases of the junction unmatched. The CDR3 runs 16 residues. TCRdb independently ran MiXCR on the 5' RACE reads; one entry per CDR3 protein. Of 150,000 to 200,000 distinct CDR3 sequences listed, approximately 12% are singletons. At least ten counts were recorded for this clonotype. Its antigen is as yet unknown. V is TRBV20-1 and J is TRBJ2-1, with 10 positions matching TRBD2. The specimen sequenced was blood, either unsorted or a sorted T cell fraction (not recorded which). This clonotype was sampled from a female donor with ankylosing spondylitis or in good health (not recorded which). The chain's CDR3 is CSARRASGGLLSEQFF. CDR3 in DNA: TGCAGTGCTAGGCGGGCTAGCGGGGGACTTCTTAGTGAGCAGTTCTTC.